This TCR beta chain is drawn from a study of OX40 agonist ivuxolimab in advanced cancers. Whole-study context: Cancers in dose escalation were hepatocellular, melanoma, renal cell and head and neck.

Enrollment shut out patients with autoimmune disease history or systemic immunosuppression. The germline CDR1 and CDR2 sequences are LNHDA and SQIVND (reference sequence). This CDR3 comprises 15 residues. V shed 7 bases and J shed 0 bases, with 14 bases lying between them. The protocol was immunoSEQ multiplex PCR, while the TCRdb copy is restricted to in-frame clones and leaves out a portion. The sample contains 65,000 to 90,000 clones, approximately 89% of which appear only once. The sequences come from CD4+ or CD8+ T cells sorted from blood, collected in a trial of the OX40 agonist ivuxolimab. The chain combines TRBV19 with TRBJ2-3, with D possibly matching TRBD2 (7 bases). The TCR originated in an adult with an advanced solid tumor such as melanoma, head and neck, liver or kidney cancer. The CDR3 DNA follows: TGTGCCAGTATGGGGGGGCTATCAAGCACAGATACGCAGTATTTT. This gives the protein CASMGGLSSTDTQYF.